The 23 T cell receptor beta chains presented below share a single source sample, sequenced in a study of response to subunit inactivated influenza vaccine. TCRdb ran MiXCR on the RT-PCR reads and lists one entry per CDR3 protein. Here the sample spans 500,000 to 600,000 distinct CDR3 sequences, approximately 10% being singletons. These data were also reused for a study on T cells expressing NK-cell markers. That publication notes: The TCR beta cDNA came from 5'RACE template switching with UMIs.

The sample consisted of PBMCs from blood, taken on the day of vaccination. The receptors shown here come from a man aged 50-59 years who received an inactivated influenza vaccine.

This clonotype has a count of ten or more. This chain joins TRBV12-3 or TRBV12-4 and TRBJ1-5; D is unresolved. The CDR3 is 15 residues long. V shed 5 bases and J shed 1 base, with 12 bases lying between them. In DNA, the CDR3 is TGTGCCAGCAGTGTGGCCGATGCGAGCAATCAGCCCCAGCATTTT. This codes for CASSVADASNQPQHF.

The rearrangement links TRBV28 to TRBJ2-5; no clear D. This CDR3 contains 15 residues. Germline V gene data show CDR1 as MDHEN and CDR2 as SYDVKM. V was cut by 5 bases and J by 5 bases, with 18 bases left in between. The CDR3 sequence: CASSLRRGVGETQYF. The CDR3 DNA reads as TGTGCCAGCAGTCTTCGTCGTGGGGTGGGGGAGACCCAGTACTTC.

Many counts were recorded for this clonotype. The chain combines TRBV12-3 or TRBV12-4 with TRBJ2-5; D possibly uses TRBD1 or TRBD2 (6 bases each). The length of the CDR3 is 13 residues. Trimming removed 5 bases at V and 5 bases at J, with 12 bases between. CDR3 in amino acids: CASSNGGLETQYF. CDR3 nucleotide sequence: TGTGCCAGCAGTAACGGGGGCCTGGAGACCCAGTACTTC.

The rearrangement uses TRBV5-6 and TRBJ2-1; D is possibly TRBD1 (5 bases). The V end was cut by 6 bases, the J end by 8 bases, with 21 bases between. The CDR3 extends over 15 amino acids. Germline CDR1 reads SGHDT; CDR2 reads YYEEEE. The CDR3 region has the DNA TGTGCCAGCAATCGGGCAGGACAATACGTGGATGAGCAGTTCTTC. This encodes CASNRAGQYVDEQFF.

CDR3 region: CSAAESRGAGNTIYF. CDR3 nucleotide sequence: TGCAGTGCTGCGGAGAGCCGGGGGGCCGGAAACACCATATATTTT. V usage is TRBV20-1 and J usage is TRBJ1-3; D is perhaps TRBD1 (6 bases). Between the trimmed V and J ends, which lost 5 bases and 4 bases, there was a span of 18 bases. The CDR3 is made up of 15 amino acids. Germline V gene lookup returns CDR1 DFQATT and CDR2 SNEGSKA (reference sequence).

Details on this clonotype: A much larger clone is a single base away; this may be a read error. The genes are TRBV28 and TRBJ2-2, with D perhaps matching TRBD1 or TRBD2 (5 bases each). The CDR3 has 17 residues. Germline assignment: CDR1 MDHEN and CDR2 SYDVKM. The V end lost 5 bases, the J end lost 7 bases, and 23 bases lay between the germline ends. The CDR3 sequence: CASSLWTLDGGLGELFF. The CDR3, as DNA: TGTGCCAGCAGTCTCTGGACACTAGACGGAGGACTCGGGGAGCTGTTTTTT.

The rearrangement uses TRBV27 and TRBJ2-5, with 9 bases identical to TRBD2. CDR1 and CDR2 (germline): MNHEY, SMNVEV (reference sequence). V trimming: 5 bases; J trimming: 4 bases; junction bases outside the gene matches: 14. The CDR3 is 17 residues long. In DNA form, the CDR3 reads TGTGCCAGCAGTCCAATTCGGACTAGCGCTACCATAGAGACCCAGTACTTC. Protein: CASSPIRTSATIETQYF.

V is TRBV6-4 and J is TRBJ2-6; 9 positions match TRBD1. Germline V gene data show CDR1 as MRHNA and CDR2 as SNTAGT. Trimming at V came to 6 bases and at J to 4 bases, leaving 13 bases not matched to a gene. The CDR3 extends over 18 amino acids. The CDR3 DNA is TGTGCCAGCAGGACCTTCGGACAGGGGACGAGAGGGGCCAACGTCCTGACTTTC. Translated: CASRTFGQGTRGANVLTF.

This clonotype was counted many times. V and J are TRBV11-2 and TRBJ2-1, with TRBD2 matching 12 bases. Trimming removed 5 bases from V and 4 bases from J; junction bases left unmatched: 3. The CDR3 covers 15 residues. Germline V CDR1 and CDR2: SGHAT, FQNNGV. CDR3 loop: CASSATSGGYNEQFF. Written as DNA, the CDR3 is TGTGCCAGCAGCGCCACTAGCGGGGGGTACAATGAGCAGTTCTTC. The variable domain in full, completed from reference TRBV11-2 and TRBJ2-1, reads EAGVAQSPRYKIIEKRQSVAFWCNPISGHATLYWYQQILGQGPKLLIQFQNNGVVDDSQLPKDRFSAERLKGVDSTLKIQPAKLEDSAVYLCASSATSGGYNEQFFGPGTRLTVL.

In this sample, this clonotype turned up a few times. The chain recombines TRBV27 with TRBJ1-1; 7 nucleotides match TRBD1. V lost 5 bases, J lost 3 bases, and 21 bases stayed unmatched. The CDR3 is 19 residues long. From germline, CDR1 is MNHEY and CDR2 SMNVEV (reference sequence). CDR3 nucleotide sequence: TGTGCCAGCAGTCCCTCCGACCTCCCAGACAGGGAGGATTACACTGAAGCTTTCTTT. Its translation is CASSPSDLPDREDYTEAFF.

V is TRBV5-1 and J is TRBJ2-3; possibly TRBD1 for D (8 bases). Germline V gene data show CDR1 as SGHRS and CDR2 as YFSETQ. This CDR3 comprises 14 residues. The V and J ends lost 5 bases and 4 bases respectively, with 14 bases between them. For the CDR3, the DNA is TGCGCCAGCAGTAACAGGGGGGGATCAGATACGCAGTATTTT. The encoded protein is CASSNRGGSDTQYF. The whole variable domain, filled in from reference TRBV5-1 and TRBJ2-3, reads KAGVTQTPRYLIKTRGQQVTLSCSPISGHRSVSWYQQTPGQGLQFLFEYFSETQRNKGNFPGRFSGRQFSNSRSEMNVSTLELGDSALYLCASSNRGGSDTQYFGPGTRLTVL.

This clonotype was detected a few times. V and J are TRBV5-1 and TRBJ2-1; D may be TRBD2 (6 bases). The V gene lost 3 bases and the J gene lost 3 bases, with 13 bases spanning the gap. The CDR3 spans 15 residues. The V gene's germline CDR1 is SGHRS and CDR2 YFSETQ. The CDR3 DNA sequence: TGCGCCAGCAGCTCTTTAGCGGCAAGCTACAATGAGCAGTTCTTC. Protein: CASSSLAASYNEQFF.

The chain joins TRBV7-2 to TRBJ2-1; D remains unclear. Per the germline V gene, CDR1 is SGHTA and CDR2 is FQGNSA. CDR3 length: 13 amino acids. Trimming took off 0 bases at V and 5 bases at J, with 5 bases between the two ends. CDR3 protein: CASSLARHNEQFF. CDR3 DNA: TGTGCCAGCAGCTTAGCACGTCACAATGAGCAGTTCTTC.

This clonotype has a handful of counts. This chain connects TRBV20-1 to TRBJ1-5, with a tentative D call TRBD1 (5 bases). Germline-derived CDR1 and CDR2 are DFQATT and SNEGSKA (reference sequence). Trimming took 4 bases from V and 6 from J, leaving 13 bases between them. This CDR3 region has 13 residues. As DNA, the CDR3 is TGCAGTGCTATAGGGGAATGGGTTCAGCCCCAGCATTTT. Its protein is CSAIGEWVQPQHF.

The V and J genes are TRBV30 and TRBJ2-5; no clear D. Germline assignment: CDR1 GTSNPN and CDR2 SVGIG (reference sequence). Trimming pared 0 bases from V and 1 base from J, leaving 6 bases between. This CDR3 region has 13 residues. Here the CDR3 DNA reads TGTGCCTGGAGTGTCGACACCCAAGAGACCCAGTACTTC. Translating it yields CAWSVDTQETQYF.

The count of this clonotype is one. The V gene is TRBV20-1, the J gene TRBJ1-6; D gene uncertain. Germline CDR1 reads DFQATT; CDR2 reads SNEGSKA (reference sequence). This CDR3 is 14 amino acids long. V was cut by 0 bases and J by 5 bases, with 8 bases left in between. DNA for the CDR3: TGCAGTGCTAGAGATACCACTAATAATTCACCCCTCCACTTT. Translated, it gives CSARDTTNNSPLHF.

This clonotype was seen a few times. The chain has TRBV30 and TRBJ2-3, with 10 bases fitting TRBD2. The CDR3 has 15 residues. V was pared by 0 bases and J by 4 bases, with 4 bases of the junction left unmatched. CDR1 and CDR2 from the germline V gene are GTSNPN and SVGIG (reference sequence). CDR3 bases: TGTGCCTGGAGTGTACTAGCGGGGAGATCAGATACGCAGTATTTT. Translating gives CAWSVLAGRSDTQYF.

This clonotype turned up a few times. The chain links TRBV28 to TRBJ1-5; D not resolved. The CDR3 has 14 residues. V lost 6 bases and J 0 bases, leaving 9 bases between the germline ends. Per germline, CDR1 MDHEN and CDR2 SYDVKM. The CDR3 region has the DNA TGTGCCAGCAGACCGCCAGATAGCAATCAGCCCCAGCATTTT. It encodes CASRPPDSNQPQHF.

This clonotype occurred a few times. The CDR3: CASSLMGTNQPQHF. The DNA of the CDR3 is TGCGCCAGCAGCTTGATGGGCACCAATCAGCCCCAGCATTTT. The chain has TRBV5-1 and TRBJ1-5; no definite D call. This CDR3 spans 14 amino acids. Germline V CDR1 and CDR2: SGHRS, YFSETQ. V dropped 1 base and J dropped 3 bases, with 8 bases sitting between them.

The chain carries TRBV28 and TRBJ1-1; D is ambiguous. The CDR3 has 12 amino acids. Germline V gene sequence: CDR1 MDHEN, CDR2 SYDVKM. The V gene lost 4 bases and the J gene lost 3 bases, with 6 bases spanning the gap. CDR3 in amino acids: CASSYAYTEAFF. DNA for the CDR3: TGTGCCAGCAGTTATGCCTACACTGAAGCTTTCTTT.

This clonotype has more than one count but fewer than ten. The chain carries TRBV5-1 and TRBJ2-1, with D hard to call. The germline gives CDR1 SGHRS, CDR2 YFSETQ. This CDR3 contains 13 residues. Trimming removed 0 bases from V and 7 bases from J, with 8 bases in between. Here the CDR3 reads CASSLDPWNEQFF. The CDR3, as DNA: TGCGCCAGCAGCTTGGACCCCTGGAATGAGCAGTTCTTC.

V gene TRBV5-1 combines with J gene TRBJ2-1; TRBD2 matches at 10 bases. The CDR3 spans 17 residues. The V gene's germline CDR1 is SGHRS and CDR2 YFSETQ. V dropped 0 bases and J dropped 0; count of bases not matched to a gene: 3. Written as DNA, the CDR3 is TGCGCCAGCAGCTTGGCTAGCGGGGGCCTCTCCTACAATGAGCAGTTCTTC. It codes for CASSLASGGLSYNEQFF.

This clonotype was found a few times. The chain uses TRBV6-1 and TRBJ2-5, with TRBD2 identical over 9 bases. Germline loops: CDR1 MNHNS, CDR2 SASEGT. J lost 4 bases, V lost 4 bases, and 10 bases had no gene match. This CDR3 has 16 amino acids. In DNA form, the CDR3 reads TGTGCCAGCAGTGTCTCCGGGACTAGCAGCCGAGAGACCCAGTACTTC. Protein: CASSVSGTSSRETQYF.